This T cell receptor beta chain emerged from a study of blood T cells in healthy people across ages. Next came a second PCR, run for about 7 to 11 cycles, which used a sample-barcoded 5' primer along with a J-beta primer mix. TCRdb used MiXCR to reprocess the 5' RACE reads, holding one entry per CDR3 protein. The sample holds fewer than 1,000,000 distinct CDR3 sequences, 35% to 60% seen once. Germline-derived CDR1 and CDR2 are SGHAT and FQDESV (reference sequence). The CDR3 consists of 17 residues. V lost 1 base to trimming and J lost 2 bases, with 18 bases between them. This clonotype has a single count.

This receptor was obtained from a man aged 80 or over in good health. Sequenced: blood. The chain uses TRBV11-1 and TRBJ2-7; TRBD1 might be the D (6 bases). The chain's CDR3 is CASSLGPGRTEAYEQYF. CDR3 in DNA: TGTGCCAGCAGCTTAGGACCGGGTCGGACAGAAGCCTACGAGCAGTACTTC.